This paragraph reports one T cell receptor (beta chain). These data belong to a study of control samples from healthy donors and cancer patients. The V end was cut by 6 bases, the J end by 5 bases, with 17 bases between. The length of the CDR3 is 15 residues. CDR1 is SGDLS, CDR2 YYNGEE, per germline. Some clones are missing from TCRdb's copy, which holds only in-frame ones; the method was immunoSEQ multiplex PCR. The table lists under 95,000 clones, 90% to 95% of them singletons, with around 1% in the top ten. Source material: blood. The sequence was collected from a woman aged 30 to 39 in good health. V gene TRBV9 combines with J gene TRBJ2-2; D is possibly TRBD2 (7 bases). CDR3 protein: CASTKGGAGTGELFF. The CDR3 DNA reads as TGTGCCAGCACCAAAGGGGGGGCAGGTACCGGGGAGCTGTTTTTT. The whole variable domain, remainder taken from reference TRBV9 and TRBJ2-2, is DSGVTQTPKHLITATGQRVTLRCSPRSGDLSVYWYQQSLDQGLQFLIQYYNGEERAKGNILERFSAQQFPDLHSELNLSSLELGDSALYFCASTKGGAGTGELFFGEGSRLTVL.